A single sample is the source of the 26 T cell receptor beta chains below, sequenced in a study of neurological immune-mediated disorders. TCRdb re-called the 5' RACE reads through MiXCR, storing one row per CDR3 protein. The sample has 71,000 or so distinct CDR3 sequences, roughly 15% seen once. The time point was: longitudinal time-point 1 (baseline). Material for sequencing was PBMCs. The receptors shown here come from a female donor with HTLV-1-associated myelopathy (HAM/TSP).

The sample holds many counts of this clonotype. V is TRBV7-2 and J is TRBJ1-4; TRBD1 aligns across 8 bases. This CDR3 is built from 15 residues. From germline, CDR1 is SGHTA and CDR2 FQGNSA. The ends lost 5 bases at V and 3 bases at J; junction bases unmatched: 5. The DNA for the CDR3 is TGTGCCAGCAGCAATCAGGGGGCTCCTAATGAAAAACTGTTTTTT. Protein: CASSNQGAPNEKLFF.

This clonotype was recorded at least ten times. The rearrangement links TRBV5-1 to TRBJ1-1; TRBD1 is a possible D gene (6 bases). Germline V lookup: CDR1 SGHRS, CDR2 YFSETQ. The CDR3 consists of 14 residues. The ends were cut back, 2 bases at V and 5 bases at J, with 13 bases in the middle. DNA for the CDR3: TGCGCCAGCAGCTTACAGGGAAGTTGGACTGAAGCTTTCTTT. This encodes CASSLQGSWTEAFF.

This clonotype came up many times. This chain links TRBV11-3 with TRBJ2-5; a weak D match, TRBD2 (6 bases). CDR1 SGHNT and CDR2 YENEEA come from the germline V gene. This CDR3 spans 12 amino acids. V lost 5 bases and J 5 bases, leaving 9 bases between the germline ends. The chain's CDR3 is CASSARGETQYF. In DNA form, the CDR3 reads TGTGCCAGCAGCGCCCGGGGGGAGACCCAGTACTTC.

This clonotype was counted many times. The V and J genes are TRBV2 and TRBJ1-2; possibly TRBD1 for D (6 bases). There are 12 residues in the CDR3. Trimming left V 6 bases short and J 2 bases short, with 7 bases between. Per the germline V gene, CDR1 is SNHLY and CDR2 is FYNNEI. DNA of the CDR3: TGTGCCAGCAGACAGGGCAACTATGGCTACACCTTC. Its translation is CASRQGNYGYTF.

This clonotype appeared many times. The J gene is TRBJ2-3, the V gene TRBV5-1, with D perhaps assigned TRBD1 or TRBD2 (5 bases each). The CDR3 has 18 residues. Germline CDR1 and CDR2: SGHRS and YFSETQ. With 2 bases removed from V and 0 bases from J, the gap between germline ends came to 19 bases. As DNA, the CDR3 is TGCGCCAGCAGCTTAAACCCTAGCTCGGGACGCAGCACAGATACGCAGTATTTT. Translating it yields CASSLNPSSGRSTDTQYF.

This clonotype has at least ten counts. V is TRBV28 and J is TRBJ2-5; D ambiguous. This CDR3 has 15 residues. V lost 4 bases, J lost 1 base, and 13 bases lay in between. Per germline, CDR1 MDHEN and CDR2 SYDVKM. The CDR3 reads CASSSPTFPQETQYF. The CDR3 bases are TGTGCCAGCAGTTCCCCGACATTTCCCCAAGAGACCCAGTACTTC.

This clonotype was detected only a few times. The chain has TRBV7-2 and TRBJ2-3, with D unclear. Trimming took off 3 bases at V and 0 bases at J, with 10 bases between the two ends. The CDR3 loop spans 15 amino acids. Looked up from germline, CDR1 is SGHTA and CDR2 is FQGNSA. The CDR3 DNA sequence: TGTGCCAGCAGCTTGAGAGTAGCCAGCACAGATACGCAGTATTTT. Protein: CASSLRVASTDTQYF.

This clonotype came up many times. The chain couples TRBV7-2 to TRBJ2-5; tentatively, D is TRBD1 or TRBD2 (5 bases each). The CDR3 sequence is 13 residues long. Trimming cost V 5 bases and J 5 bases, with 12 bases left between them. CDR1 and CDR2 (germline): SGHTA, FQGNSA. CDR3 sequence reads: CASSRGVTETQYF. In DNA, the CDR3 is TGTGCCAGCAGCCGAGGGGTCACCGAGACCCAGTACTTC. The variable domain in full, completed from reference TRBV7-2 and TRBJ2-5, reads GAGVSQSPSNKVTEKGKDVELRCDPISGHTALYWYRQSLGQGLEFLIYFQGNSAPDKSGLPSDRFSAERTGGSVSTLTIQRTQQEDSAVYLCASSRGVTETQYFGPGTRLLVL.

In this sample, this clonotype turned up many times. The DNA for the CDR3 is TGTGCCAGCAGCTCGAGGACTAGCGGCACAGATACGCAGTATTTT. Translation: CASSSRTSGTDTQYF. The rearrangement uses TRBV7-3 and TRBJ2-3, with 9 bases identical to TRBD2. CDR1 is SGHTA and CDR2 is FQGTGA in the germline V gene. The V gene end was trimmed by 4 bases and the J gene end by 1 base; junction bases not matched to a gene: 3. The CDR3 has 15 amino acids. Looking up the rest from reference TRBV7-3 and TRBJ2-3 gives the full variable domain: GAGVSQTPSNKVTEKGKYVELRCDPISGHTALYWYRQSLGQGPEFLIYFQGTGAADDSGLPNDRFFAVRPEGSVSTLKIQRTERGDSAVYLCASSSRTSGTDTQYFGPGTRLTVL.

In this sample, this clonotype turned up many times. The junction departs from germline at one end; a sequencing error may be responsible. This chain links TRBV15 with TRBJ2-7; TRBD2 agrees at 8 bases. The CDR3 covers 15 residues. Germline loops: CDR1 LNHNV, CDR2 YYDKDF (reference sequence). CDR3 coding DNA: TGTGCTACCAGCAGAGATCTGGGACTAGTCTACGAGCAGTACTTC. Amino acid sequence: CATSRDLGLVYEQYF.

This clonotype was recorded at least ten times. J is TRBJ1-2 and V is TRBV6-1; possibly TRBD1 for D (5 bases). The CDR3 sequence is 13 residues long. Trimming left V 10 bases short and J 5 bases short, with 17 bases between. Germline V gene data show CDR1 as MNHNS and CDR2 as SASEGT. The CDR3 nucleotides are TGTGCCACCGGCGGCAGGGAGGCTTATGGCTACACCTTC. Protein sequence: CATGGREAYGYTF.

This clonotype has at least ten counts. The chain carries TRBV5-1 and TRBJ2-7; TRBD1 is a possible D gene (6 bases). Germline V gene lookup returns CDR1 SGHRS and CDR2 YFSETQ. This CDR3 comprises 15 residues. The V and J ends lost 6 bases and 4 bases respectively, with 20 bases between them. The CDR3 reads CASTNSQGQRYEQYF. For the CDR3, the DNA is TGCGCCAGCACTAATTCTCAAGGACAGAGATACGAGCAGTACTTC.

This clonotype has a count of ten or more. The CDR3 region is CASSESRHEQYF. The CDR3 region has the DNA TGTGCCAGCAGTGAATCCCGGCACGAGCAGTACTTC. This chain uses TRBV2 with TRBJ2-7; no clear D gene. Germline assignment: CDR1 SNHLY and CDR2 FYNNEI. This CDR3 has 12 amino acids. V gave up 2 bases and J gave up 5 bases, with 7 bases separating them.

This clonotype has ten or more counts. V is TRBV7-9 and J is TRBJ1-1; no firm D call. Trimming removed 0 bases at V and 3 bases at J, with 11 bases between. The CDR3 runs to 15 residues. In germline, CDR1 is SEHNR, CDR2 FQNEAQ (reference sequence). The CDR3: CASSLAGNSDTEAFF. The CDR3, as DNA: TGTGCCAGCAGCTTAGCGGGGAATTCGGACACTGAAGCTTTCTTT. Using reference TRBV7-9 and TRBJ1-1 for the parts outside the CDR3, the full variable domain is DTGVSQNPRHKITKRGQNVTFRCDPISEHNRLYWYRQTLGQGPEFLTYFQNEAQLEKSRLLSDRFSAERPKGSFSTLEIQRTEQGDSAMYLCASSLAGNSDTEAFFGQGTRLTVV.

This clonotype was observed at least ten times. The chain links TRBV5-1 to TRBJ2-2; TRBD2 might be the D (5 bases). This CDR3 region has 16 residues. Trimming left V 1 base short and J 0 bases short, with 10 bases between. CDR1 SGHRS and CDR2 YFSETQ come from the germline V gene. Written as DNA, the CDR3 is TGCGCCAGCAGCTTGTTTTGGGGAGCGAACACCGGGGAGCTGTTTTTT. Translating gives CASSLFWGANTGELFF.

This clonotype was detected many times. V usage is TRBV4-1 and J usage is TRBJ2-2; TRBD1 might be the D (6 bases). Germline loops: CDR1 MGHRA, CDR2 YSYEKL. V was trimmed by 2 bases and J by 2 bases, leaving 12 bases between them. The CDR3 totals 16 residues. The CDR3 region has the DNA TGCGCCAGCAGCCAACGCCCGGACAGAAACACCGGGGAGCTGTTTTTT. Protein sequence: CASSQRPDRNTGELFF.

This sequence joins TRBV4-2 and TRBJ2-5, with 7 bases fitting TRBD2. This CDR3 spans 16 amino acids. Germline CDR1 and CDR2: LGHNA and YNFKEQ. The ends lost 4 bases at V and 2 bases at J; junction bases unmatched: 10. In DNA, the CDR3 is TGTGCCAGCAGCCGGTTTAGCGGGCGTCGTCAAGAGACCCAGTACTTC. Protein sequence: CASSRFSGRRQETQYF.

DNA for the CDR3: TGTGCCAGCAGCGGAGTTCATACGCAGTATTTT. This sequence encodes CASSGVHTQYF. The chain carries TRBV9 and TRBJ2-3, with D hard to call. V lost 3 bases and J 7 bases, leaving 6 bases between the germline ends. Germline V gives CDR1 SGDLS, CDR2 YYNGEE. The CDR3 loop spans 11 amino acids.

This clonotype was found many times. The CDR3 DNA reads as TGTGCCAGCAGCACGGGGACTAGCGGGGGGAGCCGGCGGGCGCAGTATTTT. This encodes CASSTGTSGGSRRAQYF. The chain is built from TRBV11-2 and TRBJ2-3; 15 positions agree with TRBD2. Germline V CDR1 and CDR2: SGHAT, FQNNGV. CDR3 size: 17 residues. V shed 5 bases, J shed 10 bases, and the junction held 13 bases outside the gene matches.

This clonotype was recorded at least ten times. CDR3 protein: CASSLNRNTEAFF. For the CDR3, the DNA is TGTGCCAGCAGCTTAAATCGGAACACTGAAGCTTTCTTT. This chain connects TRBV11-2 to TRBJ1-1; D is ambiguous. Trimming removed 2 bases from V and 1 base from J, with 5 bases in between. Germline-derived CDR1 and CDR2 are SGHAT and FQNNGV. This CDR3 spans 13 amino acids.

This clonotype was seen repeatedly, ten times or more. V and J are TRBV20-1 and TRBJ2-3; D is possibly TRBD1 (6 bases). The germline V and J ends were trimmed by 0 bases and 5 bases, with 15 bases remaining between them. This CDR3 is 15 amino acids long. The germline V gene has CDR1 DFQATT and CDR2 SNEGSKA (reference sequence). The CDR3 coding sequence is TGCAGTGCTAGAGATGGGAACAGGGTGGAAGATACGCAGTATTTT. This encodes CSARDGNRVEDTQYF.

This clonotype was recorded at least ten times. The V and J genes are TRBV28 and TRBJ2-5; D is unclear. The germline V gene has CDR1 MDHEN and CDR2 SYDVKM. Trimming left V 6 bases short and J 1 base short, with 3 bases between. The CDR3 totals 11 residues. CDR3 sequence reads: CASRSQETQYF. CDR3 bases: TGTGCCAGCAGGAGCCAAGAGACCCAGTACTTC. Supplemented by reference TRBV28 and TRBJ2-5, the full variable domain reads DVKVTQSSRYLVKRTGEKVFLECVQDMDHENMFWYRQDPGLGLRLIYFSYDVKMKEKGDIPEGYSVSREKKERFSLILESASTNQTSMYLCASRSQETQYFGPGTRLLVL.

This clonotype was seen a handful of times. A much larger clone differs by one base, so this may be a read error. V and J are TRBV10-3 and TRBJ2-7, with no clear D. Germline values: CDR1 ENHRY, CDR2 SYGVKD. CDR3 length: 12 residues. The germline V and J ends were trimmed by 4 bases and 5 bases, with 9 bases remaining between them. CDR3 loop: CAISGVLHEQYF. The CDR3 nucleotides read TGTGCCATCAGTGGGGTTCTCCACGAGCAGTACTTC.

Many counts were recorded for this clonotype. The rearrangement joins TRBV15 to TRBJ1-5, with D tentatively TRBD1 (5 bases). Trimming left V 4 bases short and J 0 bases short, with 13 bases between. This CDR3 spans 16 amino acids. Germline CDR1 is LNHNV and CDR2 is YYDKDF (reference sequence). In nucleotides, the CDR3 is TGTGCCACCAGCAAAGCGGGGGGGGATAGCAATCAGCCCCAGCATTTT. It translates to CATSKAGGDSNQPQHF.

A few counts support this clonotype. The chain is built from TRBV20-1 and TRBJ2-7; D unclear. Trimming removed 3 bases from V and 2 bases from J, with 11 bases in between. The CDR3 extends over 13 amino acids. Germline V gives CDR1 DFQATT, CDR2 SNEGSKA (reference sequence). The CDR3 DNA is TGCAGTGCTAGTAGACCGGCCCCCTACGAGCAGTACTTC. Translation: CSASRPAPYEQYF.

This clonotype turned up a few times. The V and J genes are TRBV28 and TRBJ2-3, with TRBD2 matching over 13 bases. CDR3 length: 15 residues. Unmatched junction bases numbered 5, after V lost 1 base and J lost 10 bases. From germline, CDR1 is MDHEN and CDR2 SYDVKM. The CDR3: CASSLSGLAGPSQYF. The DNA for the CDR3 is TGTGCCAGCAGTTTATCGGGACTAGCGGGGCCTTCGCAGTATTTT.